The TCR beta chain described here comes from a study of T cells after posttransplantation cyclophosphamide. Study-wide points: Later post-transplant blood repertoires were often dominated by donor CD8+ memory clones. Recipient CMV seropositivity and CMV reactivation strongly tracked TRB clonality. TRB overlap between skin or GI tissue T cells and blood was limited.

Cells defined as naive were viable CD3+CD4+ or CD3+CD8+ and CCR7+CD45RA+CD45RO-CD95-CD27+CD28+. Regarding this clone: What it recognizes is unknown.

This CDR3 has 16 residues. V dropped 0 bases and J dropped 2 bases, with 12 bases sitting between them. From germline, CDR1 is SGDLS and CDR2 YYNGEE. Method: immunoSEQ multiplex PCR; TCRdb's copy keeps in-frame clones and lacks some. The profile covers about 22,000 clones, with 95% to 98% appearing a single time and roughly 0.13% taken by the ten largest. Sequencing input: naive CD4+ T cells sorted from PBMCs. This clonotype originated in a man aged 45-60 years in good health, CMV-negative, and a related stem cell transplant donor. This rearrangement joins TRBV9 to TRBJ2-1, with unresolved D. CDR3 in amino acids: CASSVGRVVPYNEQFF. CDR3 DNA sequence: TGTGCCAGCAGCGTAGGCCGCGTCGTACCCTACAATGAGCAGTTCTTC. The full variable domain, with the rest looked up from reference TRBV9 and TRBJ2-1, is DSGVTQTPKHLITATGQRVTLRCSPRSGDLSVYWYQQSLDQGLQFLIQYYNGEERAKGNILERFSAQQFPDLHSELNLSSLELGDSALYFCASSVGRVVPYNEQFFGPGTRLTVL.